This T cell receptor beta chain originates from a study of early T cells in non-severe SARS-CoV-2 infection. Turning to the study itself: Investigators sequenced bulk RNA drawn from unsorted whole blood, and chains remained unpaired.

This clonotype was detected ten times or more. Antigen specificity is unknown. General study findings and limits: VDJdb matching, biased toward anti-spike CD8 responses, missed private and CD4 specificities.

TCRdb passed the 5' RACE reads through MiXCR, listing each CDR3 protein once. The profile covers approximately 35,000 distinct CDR3 sequences, with approximately 5.3% appearing a single time and approximately 12% taken by the ten largest. Germline CDR1 LGHNA, CDR2 YNFKEQ. The V and J ends lost 5 bases and 4 bases, in that order; junction bases with no gene match: 9. The CDR3 is made up of 17 amino acids. Sequencing was done on a sample of whole blood. The TCR was taken from an adult who was a healthcare worker with PCR-confirmed SARS-CoV-2 infection or an uninfected control (not recorded which). The chain uses TRBV4-2 and TRBJ2-3; the match to TRBD2 covers 13 bases. The CDR3 DNA reads as TGTGCCAGCAGCGAAACCGGGACTAGCGGGGCCCCAGATACGCAGTATTTT. Its translation: CASSETGTSGAPDTQYF.